This T cell receptor beta chain was obtained from a study of human T cells and chemical hapten exposure. Study summary: TCR yields per sample varied mostly from small pooled library volume differences. Overall study findings and caveats: There was no change with DPC sensitization in TCRs above 1 in 1000 frequency.

A word on this clonotype: What it binds is unknown.

In the authors' methods: Individual samples carried between roughly 23,224 and 700,000 TCRs, with some 100,000 as the median. TCRdb re-called the RACE reads with MiXCR, one entry per CDR3 protein. None of the V and J calls come from the authors' own analysis; TCRdb made them. This sample has 75,000 to 80,000 distinct CDR3 sequences, with about 9.2% found just once. Stated time point: healthy volunteer bleed at 6 weeks. RNA extraction used unfractionated whole blood as the source of total RNA. The germline V gene has CDR1 MNHNS and CDR2 SASEGT. The CDR3 contains 14 residues. Trimming pared 3 bases from V and 7 bases from J, leaving 13 bases between.

The chain employs TRBV6-1 and TRBJ2-1; TRBD1 or TRBD2 may be the D gene (6 bases each). The receptor was isolated from a female donor in good health. Some clones in this sample may be carry-over from other donors' samples. The sample comprised whole blood. As DNA, the CDR3 is TGTGCCAGCAGTGAGTGGGGGGCGGGGAATGAGCAGTTCTTC. As protein: CASSEWGAGNEQFF.